This is a list of T cell receptor beta chains from one sample in a study of T-cell memory formation after mild COVID-19. TCRdb re-derived calls from the 5' RACE reads in MiXCR, one entry per CDR3 protein. The sample yields approximately 230,000 distinct CDR3 sequences, 16% seen once. Sequencing used PBMCs or a T cell subset sorted from them (not recorded which). All receptors come from a man aged 18 to 29 who had mild COVID-19 (a few samples of this study predate the infection). Cell type and time point are not known. The CDR3 runs from the conserved cysteine through the conserved F or W. A D gene is named only where the DNA matches it firmly. Rows may omit the clone size; those that give it use once, few, many or a size class.

J gene | D gene | clone size | V gene | CDR3 protein | CDR3 DNA
TRBJ1-6 | TRBD1 | - | TRBV9 | CASSVGGDRISPLHF | TGTGCCAGCAGCGTAGGAGGGGACAGAATTTCACCCCTCCACTTT
TRBJ2-2 | TRBD2 | few | TRBV4-2 | CASSQRVVGGANTGELFF | TGTGCCAGCAGCCAGAGGGTTGTGGGGGGGGCGAACACCGGGGAGCTGTTTTTT
TRBJ1-3 | - | - | TRBV6-6 | CATTAGNTIYF | TGTGCCACCACAGCTGGAAACACCATATATTTT
TRBJ2-6 | - | few | TRBV19 | CASSGGHRYSGANVLTF | TGTGCCAGTAGTGGTGGGCACCGCTACTCTGGGGCCAACGTCCTGACTTTC
TRBJ2-5 | - | - | TRBV30 | CAWSVLGGETQYF | TGTGCCTGGAGTGTTCTAGGGGGAGAGACCCAGTACTTC
TRBJ2-2 | - | few | TRBV5-4 | CASSSEIAATGELFF | TGTGCCAGCAGCTCAGAGATAGCGGCTACCGGGGAGCTGTTTTTT
TRBJ1-3 | - | - | TRBV11-2 | CASSLGRGGLNSGNTIYF | TGTGCCAGCAGCTTGGGTCGGGGGGGACTTAACTCTGGAAACACCATATATTTT
TRBJ2-2 | TRBD2 | - | TRBV5-1 | CASSREGSRDRGELFF | TGCGCCAGCAGCCGGGAGGGGAGTCGCGATCGCGGGGAGCTGTTTTTT
TRBJ2-4 | - | - | TRBV5-1 | CASSLVGGSPAGNIQYF | TGCGCCAGCAGCTTGGTCGGTGGGTCCCCGGCTGGAAACATTCAGTACTTC
TRBJ2-5 | TRBD1 | - | TRBV7-2 | CAGTGGGETQYF | TGTGCCGGGACAGGGGGAGGAGAGACCCAGTACTTC
TRBJ2-5 | - | - | TRBV19 | CASSIGDQETQYF | TGTGCCAGTAGTATAGGGGACCAAGAGACCCAGTACTTC
TRBJ1-6 | - | - | TRBV10-3 | CAISDFELAASPLHF | TGTGCCATCAGTGATTTTGAGCTTGCGGCTTCACCCCTCCACTTT
TRBJ1-4 | TRBD1 | - | TRBV6-5 | CASSLTGPDEKLFF | TGTGCCAGCAGCTTGACAGGGCCGGATGAAAAACTGTTTTTT
TRBJ2-3 | TRBD2 | - | TRBV7-2 | CASSLATSGGAWQYF | TGTGCCAGCAGCTTAGCGACTAGCGGGGGGGCTTGGCAGTATTTT
TRBJ2-5 | - | many | TRBV24-1 | CATSDPLEETQYF | TGTGCCACCAGTGATCCCCTTGAGGAGACCCAGTACTTC
TRBJ2-7 | - | few | TRBV5-1 | CASSLLGLVEQYF | TGCGCCAGCAGCTTGCTGGGGTTGGTTGAGCAGTACTTC
TRBJ2-3 | - | - | TRBV6-2/TRBV6-3 | CASSYTIGDTDTQYF | TGTGCCAGCAGTTACACCATTGGCGACACAGATACGCAGTATTTT
TRBJ1-3 | TRBD1 | few | TRBV20-1 | CSARDSGTGSFGVYF | TGCAGTGCTAGAGACTCCGGGACAGGGAGCTTCGGAGTATATTTT
TRBJ1-1 | TRBD1 | few | TRBV5-1 | CASSGNRGGDTEAFF | TGCGCCAGCAGCGGGAACAGGGGAGGCGACACTGAAGCTTTCTTT
TRBJ2-3 | TRBD2 | - | TRBV5-1 | CASSRTTSEGGDTQYF | TGCGCCAGCAGCAGAACGACTAGCGAAGGGGGAGATACGCAGTATTTT
TRBJ2-1 | TRBD2 | few | TRBV20-1 | CSAAPTSVYNEQFF | TGCAGTGCCGCCCCTACTAGCGTATACAATGAGCAGTTCTTC
TRBJ2-3 | TRBD1 | few | TRBV7-9 | CASTGTGSTDTQYF | TGTGCCAGCACCGGGACAGGGTCCACAGATACGCAGTATTTT
TRBJ2-3 | - | many | TRBV6-2/TRBV6-3 | CASSYIHDTQYF | TGTGCCAGCAGTTATATCCACGATACGCAGTATTTT
TRBJ1-1 | - | - | TRBV7-9 | CASSPGTPRGAFF | TGTGCCAGCAGCCCAGGGACTCCCCGGGGGGCTTTCTTT
TRBJ1-6 | - | many | TRBV3-1 | CASSPTNQSPLHF | TGTGCCAGCAGCCCAACCAATCAGTCACCCCTCCACTTT